A selection of T cell receptor beta chains follows, all from one sample in a study of HIV-infected children after antiretroviral therapy interruption. One entry per CDR3 protein, called by TCRdb with MiXCR from the 3' RACE reads. The sample has tens of thousands of distinct CDR3 sequences, 4.3% seen once. The sequencing here drew on CD45RA+ CD4+ T cells from PBMCs, pooled from several time points, taken from a donor given antiretroviral therapy, either interrupted or continuous. Receptors originate from a pool of human donors with HIV. CDR3s include the opening cysteine and the closing phenylalanine or tryptophan. A D gene is named only where the DNA matches it firmly. Some rows have no size entry. The others give once, few or many, or a class for an expanded clone.

clone size	CDR3 length	D gene	V gene	J gene	CDR3 DNA	CDR3 protein
few	16	-	TRBV5-4	TRBJ1-1	TGTGCCAGCAGCTTACTGCCGACCCGGGGAAACACTGAAGCTTTCTTT	CASSLLPTRGNTEAFF
many	14	-	TRBV29-1	TRBJ1-2	TGCAGCGTCGGAACCTCAGGGGCCCCCTATGGCTACACCTTC	CSVGTSGAPYGYTF
many	15	-	TRBV12-3/TRBV12-4	TRBJ2-3	TGTGCCAGCAGTTTAGGGGGGGCCGGGACAGATACGCAGTATTTT	CASSLGGAGTDTQYF
many	11	-	TRBV24-1	TRBJ2-1	TGTGCCACCAGTGATTTCAGGGAGCAGTTCTTC	CATSDFREQFF
many	15	-	TRBV7-2	TRBJ1-5	TGTGCCAGCAGCTTAGGGGCAGTTACCAATCAGCCCCAGCATTTT	CASSLGAVTNQPQHF
-	15	TRBD1	TRBV20-1	TRBJ1-2	TGCAGTGCCCTGAGGGGGGCAGGGGGAAATGATGGCTACACCTTC	CSALRGAGGNDGYTF
many	14	TRBD1	TRBV6-1	TRBJ2-5	TGTGCCAGCCGAGGGACAGTCCCGGGGGAGACCCAGTACTTC	CASRGTVPGETQYF
many	13	-	TRBV7-9	TRBJ1-4	TGTGCCAGCAGCAGATTGACAGCTGAAAAACTGTTTTTT	CASSRLTAEKLFF
many	15	TRBD1	TRBV19	TRBJ2-1	TGTGCCAGTAGGAACCGACAGGGGCTATACAATGAGCAGTTCTTC	CASRNRQGLYNEQFF
many	13	-	TRBV10-2	TRBJ1-1	TGCGCCAGCAGAACCAACCCTGGCGGTGAAGCTTTCTTT	CASRTNPGGEAFF
many	20	TRBD1	TRBV10-3	TRBJ1-1	TGTGCCACGATTCCCACGCTGATTACTTTTACAGGGGGCGAGCTGGCTGAAGCTTTCTTT	CATIPTLITFTGGELAEAFF
-	15	-	TRBV18	TRBJ2-2	TGTGCCAGCTCACCGGCCAGGGGAAGCACCGGGGAGCTGTTTTTT	CASSPARGSTGELFF
many	16	TRBD1	TRBV10-3	TRBJ2-7	TGTGCCATCAGTGAGCCCGAGGGGGCTCTAGCCTACGAGCAGTACTTC	CAISEPEGALAYEQYF
-	18	-	TRBV18	TRBJ2-3	TGTGCCAGCTCACCCATTCTTGACCTCCGCACTCCCACAGATACGCAGTATTTT	CASSPILDLRTPTDTQYF
many	13	TRBD1	TRBV29-1	TRBJ2-5	TGCAGCGTTGGGGTGGGGACAGTAGAGACCCAGTACTTC	CSVGVGTVETQYF
many	16	-	TRBV27	TRBJ2-1	TGTGCCAGCAGTCCCTACCTGGGGGTACGGGAAAATGAGCAGTTCTTC	CASSPYLGVRENEQFF
few	16	-	TRBV28	TRBJ1-1	TGTGCCAGCAGTTTATGGAGTTCCGTCTTCGGGGACAATAGCCTCTTT	CASSLWSSVFGDNSLF
many	14	TRBD2	TRBV20-1	TRBJ2-1	TGCAGTGCTGACACTAGCGGGGGGGTTAATGAGCAGTTCTTC	CSADTSGGVNEQFF
many	14	-	TRBV18	TRBJ2-7	TGTGCCAGCTCCTTCGACAGTGTCCCCTACGAGCAGTACTTC	CASSFDSVPYEQYF
many	14	-	TRBV2	TRBJ1-5	TGTGCCAGCAGTGAAGGCGGGGGGCGTCAGCCCCAGCATTTT	CASSEGGGRQPQHF
many	15	TRBD1	TRBV6-2/TRBV6-3	TRBJ1-6	TGTGCCAGCAGCAGGGGGTTGCGACTTAATTCACCCCTCCACTTT	CASSRGLRLNSPLHF
many	19	TRBD1	TRBV13	TRBJ1-3	TGTGCCAGCAGCTTAGCTTGGGACAGCGAAATGGGTTCTGGAAACACCATATATTTT	CASSLAWDSEMGSGNTIYF
many	14	TRBD1	TRBV5-1	TRBJ1-1	TGCGCCAGCAGCCCGGACAGGGCGAACACTGAAGCTTTCTTT	CASSPDRANTEAFF
many	15	-	TRBV7-2	TRBJ1-5	TGTGCCAGCAGCTTAGATGGACAGATTAATCAGCCCCAGCATTTT	CASSLDGQINQPQHF
few	14	TRBD1	TRBV28	TRBJ2-1	TGTGCCAGCAACCGGGACAGGGGCAGGCATGAGCAGTTCTTC	CASNRDRGRHEQFF
few	16	TRBD2	TRBV7-9	TRBJ2-3	TGTGCCAGCAGCTTAGGGGACTACCGATCCACAGAGACGCAGTATTTT	CASSLGDYRSTETQYF
many	14	TRBD1	TRBV3-1	TRBJ1-1	TGTGCCAGCAGCCACCGCGACAGGGACACTGAAGCTTTCTTT	CASSHRDRDTEAFF
-	15	TRBD2	TRBV20-1	TRBJ2-2	TGCAGTGCTAGCTTAGCGGGGGGGAACACCGGGGAGCTGTTTTTT	CSASLAGGNTGELFF
many	13	TRBD2	TRBV12-3/TRBV12-4	TRBJ2-1	TGTGCCACCAAGACGGGGGGAGGACATGAGCAGTTCTTC	CATKTGGGHEQFF
many	11	-	TRBV7-9	TRBJ1-2	TGTGCCAGCGGGAGTCTCTATGGCTACACCTTC	CASGSLYGYTF
many	15	TRBD2	TRBV20-1	TRBJ2-1	TGCAGTGCTAGGGGACTAGCACTTCCTCGGGATGAGCAGTTCTTC	CSARGLALPRDEQFF
many	20	-	TRBV20-1	TRBJ2-7	TGCAGTGCAGACGCCCCCCACGGAGCGGGGCCAAAAGGGGGATCCTACGAGCAGTACTTC	CSADAPHGAGPKGGSYEQYF
many	13	-	TRBV12-3/TRBV12-4	TRBJ1-1	TGTGCCAGCAGTTTTATTTCGAACACTGAAGCTTTCTTT	CASSFISNTEAFF
many	14	TRBD1	TRBV7-8	TRBJ2-1	TGTGCCAGCAGCTTGGGGGACAGGGTCAATGAGCAGTTCTTC	CASSLGDRVNEQFF
many	12	-	TRBV29-1	TRBJ2-7	TGCAGCGTTTACAGGGGAGGATACGAGCAGTACTTC	CSVYRGGYEQYF
few	14	-	TRBV12-3/TRBV12-4	TRBJ2-4	TGTGCCAGCAGCCACTGGGACGGTCGAAACATTCAGTACTTC	CASSHWDGRNIQYF
few	12	-	TRBV30	TRBJ2-3	TGTGCCTGGAGTGTACCAGACAGGCTGCAGTATTTT	CAWSVPDRLQYF
many	17	TRBD1	TRBV28	TRBJ1-1	TGTGCCAGCAGTCTCTTCCTCCGGGACAGGGGTAGGGTTGAAGCTTTCTTT	CASSLFLRDRGRVEAFF
few	17	-	TRBV12-3/TRBV12-4	TRBJ2-3	TGTGCCAGCAGTTCCCCGGCGGGGACTCATAAGACAGATACGCAGTATTTT	CASSSPAGTHKTDTQYF
many	14	-	TRBV20-1	TRBJ1-4	TGCAGTGCTAGAGATCCAGGGTGGAATGAAAAACTGTTTTTT	CSARDPGWNEKLFF
-	15	-	TRBV20-1	TRBJ1-4	TGCAGTGCTAGAGATCGAACAGGATTTACTGAAAAACTGTTTTTT	CSARDRTGFTEKLFF
many	12	-	TRBV3-1	TRBJ2-7	TGTGCCAGCAGCTTACAGGGCCACGAGCAGTACTTC	CASSLQGHEQYF
many	17	-	TRBV20-1	TRBJ2-5	TGCAGTGCTAGCCCGAGGGCCAGGGGTTACTTTAGAGAGACCCAGTACTTC	CSASPRARGYFRETQYF
many	17	TRBD1	TRBV3-1	TRBJ2-6	TGTGCCAGCAGCCAAGGAACAGGGGCTGGTGGGGCCAACGTCCTGACTTTC	CASSQGTGAGGANVLTF
many	14	-	TRBV20-1	TRBJ2-3	TGCAGTGCCCCGGCGGGGTTCTTCACAGATACGCAGTATTTT	CSAPAGFFTDTQYF
medium-sized	12	-	TRBV7-2	TRBJ1-1	TGTGCCAGCAGCCTATTACAGACTGAAGCTTTCTTT	CASSLLQTEAFF
many	13	-	TRBV20-1	TRBJ2-7	TGCAGTGCTAGGGCTAGTGGGTCCTACGAGCAGTACTTC	CSARASGSYEQYF
many	16	-	TRBV5-4	TRBJ2-3	TGTGCCAGCAGCTTCGACTCAGCGACCTTCACAGATACGCAGTATTTT	CASSFDSATFTDTQYF
many	15	TRBD2	TRBV18	TRBJ2-1	TGTGCCAGCTCACCACTAAGCGGGGGAAACAATGAGCAGTTCTTC	CASSPLSGGNNEQFF
many	11	-	TRBV28	TRBJ1-6	TGTGCCAGCAGTTTATCGGGGGGCCTCCACTTT	CASSLSGGLHF
many	12	-	TRBV2	TRBJ1-6	TGTGCCAGCAATGACGAAAATTCACCCCTCCACTTT	CASNDENSPLHF
many	16	-	TRBV27	TRBJ1-1	TGTGCCAGCAGTCCCGACCCCCTGCGAATGAACACTGAAGCTTTCTTT	CASSPDPLRMNTEAFF
many	14	-	TRBV7-8	TRBJ1-1	TGTGCCAGCAGCCCCAGAAGACAAACGACTGAAGCTTTCTTT	CASSPRRQTTEAFF
-	15	-	TRBV6-1	TRBJ1-5	TGTGCCAGCAGTGAACAGGGTAGATTCAATCAGCCCCAGCATTTT	CASSEQGRFNQPQHF
many	15	TRBD1	TRBV9	TRBJ1-5	TGTGCCAGCAGCGCTGGGACAGATAGCAATCAGCCCCAGCATTTT	CASSAGTDSNQPQHF